The rows below give T cell receptor beta chains drawn from one sample of a study of blood T cells in healthy people across ages. TCRdb processed the 5' RACE reads anew with MiXCR; each CDR3 protein has one entry. The top ten clones hold approximately 10% of a sample with approximately 1.5 million distinct CDR3 sequences, approximately 32% of them seen once. Input material: blood. The receptors come from a woman between 25 and 40 years old in good health. Each CDR3 is given with its conserved first and last residue. Fields, in order: J gene, CDR3 length, D gene, V gene, clone size, CDR3 DNA, CDR3 protein. A D gene is named only where the DNA matches it firmly. Clone size is not always given. Where it is, it says once, few, many or a class for expanded clones.

j_call: TRBJ2-1; cdr3_length: 15; d_call: -; v_call: TRBV24-1; clone_size: -; cdr3_nt: TGTGCCACCAGTGATCCGCGGAGAAGGCGGAATGAGCAGTTCTTC; cdr3_aa: CATSDPRRRRNEQFF
j_call: TRBJ2-5; cdr3_length: 11; d_call: -; v_call: TRBV7-2; clone_size: few; cdr3_nt: TGTGCCAGCAGCTTCCAGTCGACCCAGTACTTC; cdr3_aa: CASSFQSTQYF
j_call: TRBJ1-1; cdr3_length: 14; d_call: -; v_call: TRBV5-1; clone_size: -; cdr3_nt: TGCGCCAGCAGCTTGGTTTGGGGTATGACTGAAGCTTTCTTT; cdr3_aa: CASSLVWGMTEAFF
j_call: TRBJ2-5; cdr3_length: 12; d_call: -; v_call: TRBV30; clone_size: -; cdr3_nt: TGTGCCTGGGTGGGGACCAGGGGGACCCAGTACTTC; cdr3_aa: CAWVGTRGTQYF
j_call: TRBJ2-3; cdr3_length: 17; d_call: -; v_call: TRBV27; clone_size: -; cdr3_nt: TGTGCCAGCAGTGCGCCTGCGGGGACAGCTAGCACAGATACGCAGTATTTT; cdr3_aa: CASSAPAGTASTDTQYF
j_call: TRBJ2-6; cdr3_length: 15; d_call: -; v_call: TRBV5-1; clone_size: many; cdr3_nt: TGCGCCAGCAGTGTGCAGAGCTCTGGGGCCAACGTCCTGACTTTC; cdr3_aa: CASSVQSSGANVLTF
j_call: TRBJ2-4; cdr3_length: 13; d_call: -; v_call: TRBV20-1; clone_size: -; cdr3_nt: TGCAGTGCTTCCCGAGTAGGCAAAAACATTCAGTACTTC; cdr3_aa: CSASRVGKNIQYF
j_call: TRBJ2-6; cdr3_length: 16; d_call: TRBD1; v_call: TRBV7-9; clone_size: once; cdr3_nt: TGTGCCAGCAGCGTACGGACAGGGTTCGGGGCCAACGTCCTGACTTTC; cdr3_aa: CASSVRTGFGANVLTF
j_call: TRBJ2-3; cdr3_length: 15; d_call: -; v_call: TRBV4-3; clone_size: -; cdr3_nt: TGCGCCAGCAGCCAAGATGAGATGACGGTCCTAACGCAGTATTTT; cdr3_aa: CASSQDEMTVLTQYF
j_call: TRBJ2-1; cdr3_length: 15; d_call: TRBD1; v_call: TRBV6-1; clone_size: -; cdr3_nt: TGTGCCAGCAGTGAAACCAGGGGGACAGGCAATGAGCAGTTCTTC; cdr3_aa: CASSETRGTGNEQFF
j_call: TRBJ1-4; cdr3_length: 15; d_call: -; v_call: TRBV10-3; clone_size: -; cdr3_nt: TGTGCCATCAGTGAGAGCAGGGACCCTAATGAAAAACTGTTTTTT; cdr3_aa: CAISESRDPNEKLFF
j_call: TRBJ2-7; cdr3_length: 13; d_call: TRBD1; v_call: TRBV6-1; clone_size: -; cdr3_nt: TGTGCCAGCAGCAGGACAGGGTACTACGAGCAGTACTTC; cdr3_aa: CASSRTGYYEQYF
j_call: TRBJ1-1; cdr3_length: 14; d_call: TRBD1; v_call: TRBV12-3/TRBV12-4; clone_size: -; cdr3_nt: TGTGCCAGCACCCACCGGGACAGGGATTTGGGGGCTTTCTTT; cdr3_aa: CASTHRDRDLGAFF
j_call: TRBJ2-5; cdr3_length: 15; d_call: TRBD2; v_call: TRBV5-1; clone_size: few; cdr3_nt: TGCGCCAGCAGCTCACTAGCGGGAGGGCAACAGACCCAGTACTTC; cdr3_aa: CASSSLAGGQQTQYF
j_call: TRBJ2-7; cdr3_length: 14; d_call: -; v_call: TRBV7-2; clone_size: many; cdr3_nt: TGTGCCAGCAGCTTGGGCAGGGGGGACTACGAGCAGTACTTC; cdr3_aa: CASSLGRGDYEQYF
j_call: TRBJ2-7; cdr3_length: 14; d_call: TRBD1; v_call: TRBV7-9; clone_size: many; cdr3_nt: TGTGCCAGCAGCCGGACAGGGTCGGTCTACGAGCAGTACTTC; cdr3_aa: CASSRTGSVYEQYF
j_call: TRBJ2-7; cdr3_length: 13; d_call: -; v_call: TRBV7-2; clone_size: -; cdr3_nt: TGTGCCAGCAGCTCCCGGGACACCTACGGGCAGTACTTC; cdr3_aa: CASSSRDTYGQYF
j_call: TRBJ2-5; cdr3_length: 13; d_call: -; v_call: TRBV3-1; clone_size: -; cdr3_nt: TGTGCCAGCAGCCAAGAAAGGGGGAAGACCCAGTACTTC; cdr3_aa: CASSQERGKTQYF
j_call: TRBJ2-1; cdr3_length: 15; d_call: -; v_call: TRBV5-1; clone_size: few; cdr3_nt: TGCGCCAGCGGAATCCGGGACCCCGTTGAAAATGAGCAGTTCTTC; cdr3_aa: CASGIRDPVENEQFF
j_call: TRBJ1-1; cdr3_length: 17; d_call: -; v_call: TRBV21-1; clone_size: -; cdr3_nt: TGTGCCAGCAGCAAAGATCTGCGGGGGGAGGAGGTCACTGAAGCTTTCTTT; cdr3_aa: CASSKDLRGEEVTEAFF
j_call: TRBJ1-1; cdr3_length: 13; d_call: TRBD1; v_call: TRBV7-9; clone_size: -; cdr3_nt: TGTGCCAGCAGCCCCCGGGACAGCCCAAAGGCTTTCTTT; cdr3_aa: CASSPRDSPKAFF
j_call: TRBJ2-6; cdr3_length: 17; d_call: TRBD1; v_call: TRBV5-1; clone_size: -; cdr3_nt: TGCGCCAGCAGCCGAACAGGGGTGACCTCTGGGGCCAACGTCCGGACTTTC; cdr3_aa: CASSRTGVTSGANVRTF
j_call: TRBJ2-7; cdr3_length: 16; d_call: TRBD2; v_call: TRBV6-1; clone_size: few; cdr3_nt: TGTGCCAGCATGAAAGAGAGAACTAGCGGACTCTACGAGCAGTACTTC; cdr3_aa: CASMKERTSGLYEQYF
j_call: TRBJ2-7; cdr3_length: 12; d_call: -; v_call: TRBV27; clone_size: -; cdr3_nt: TGTGCCAGCCTCGACCGGTCTTGGGTGCAGTACTTC; cdr3_aa: CASLDRSWVQYF
j_call: TRBJ2-5; cdr3_length: 12; d_call: -; v_call: TRBV20-1; clone_size: -; cdr3_nt: TGCAGTGCTAGGTGGCTACCAGAGACCCAGTACTTC; cdr3_aa: CSARWLPETQYF
j_call: TRBJ2-1; cdr3_length: 16; d_call: TRBD2; v_call: TRBV5-1; clone_size: -; cdr3_nt: TGCGCCAGCAGCTTGGTTTACGGGGGGGCCTACAATGAGCAGTTCTTC; cdr3_aa: CASSLVYGGAYNEQFF
j_call: TRBJ2-7; cdr3_length: 13; d_call: -; v_call: TRBV7-9; clone_size: many; cdr3_nt: TGTGCCAGCAGCCCACGACACGGCTACGAGCAGTACTTC; cdr3_aa: CASSPRHGYEQYF
j_call: TRBJ2-7; cdr3_length: 13; d_call: TRBD1; v_call: TRBV20-1; clone_size: -; cdr3_nt: TGCAGCCCCCGTCGGACAGGGGTGCTCGAGCAGTACTTC; cdr3_aa: CSPRRTGVLEQYF
j_call: TRBJ1-2; cdr3_length: 14; d_call: -; v_call: TRBV5-1; clone_size: -; cdr3_nt: TGCGCCAGCAGCTTGGCTGGGACCCTAGATGGCTACACCTTC; cdr3_aa: CASSLAGTLDGYTF
j_call: TRBJ2-7; cdr3_length: 14; d_call: -; v_call: TRBV27; clone_size: many; cdr3_nt: TGTGCCAGCAGTCCTCCTGGGTATGGGAACGAGCAGTACTTC; cdr3_aa: CASSPPGYGNEQYF
j_call: TRBJ1-2; cdr3_length: 14; d_call: TRBD1; v_call: TRBV29-1; clone_size: -; cdr3_nt: TGCAGCGTTGGTGGGCGGACAGGAACCTATGGCTACACCTTC; cdr3_aa: CSVGGRTGTYGYTF
j_call: TRBJ2-3; cdr3_length: 14; d_call: TRBD1; v_call: TRBV5-1; clone_size: few; cdr3_nt: TGCGCCAGCAGCTCGGTCAGGGGGACAGATACGCAGTATTTT; cdr3_aa: CASSSVRGTDTQYF
j_call: TRBJ1-4; cdr3_length: 16; d_call: TRBD1; v_call: TRBV28; clone_size: few; cdr3_nt: TGTGCCAGCAGTTTACCTGACAGGGAGAAGAATGAAAAACTGTTTTTT; cdr3_aa: CASSLPDREKNEKLFF
j_call: TRBJ1-5; cdr3_length: 17; d_call: -; v_call: TRBV5-8; clone_size: -; cdr3_nt: TGTGCCAGCAGCTTGGAAAAGGGGATGTTCGAAAATCAGCCCCAGCATTTT; cdr3_aa: CASSLEKGMFENQPQHF
j_call: TRBJ2-5; cdr3_length: 15; d_call: -; v_call: TRBV29-1; clone_size: -; cdr3_nt: TGCAGCGCTGAACTTACAGGGATGGGTTGGAGGACCCAGTACTTC; cdr3_aa: CSAELTGMGWRTQYF
j_call: TRBJ2-5; cdr3_length: 15; d_call: TRBD2; v_call: TRBV6-5; clone_size: -; cdr3_nt: TGTGCCAGCAGTTACGGTGGACTAGTACGAGAGACCCAGTACTTC; cdr3_aa: CASSYGGLVRETQYF
j_call: TRBJ2-5; cdr3_length: 13; d_call: -; v_call: TRBV6-6; clone_size: many; cdr3_nt: TGTGCCAGCAGTACGGACTCCCGGGAGACCCAGTACTTC; cdr3_aa: CASSTDSRETQYF